These T cell receptor beta chains were read from a single sample in a study of blood T cell repertoires in COVID-19. Sequencing was performed with immunoSEQ multiplex PCR; in TCRdb, only in-frame clones are kept and a portion is missing. The sample has 360,000 or so clones, nearly 90% seen once. The sequenced sample consisted of peripheral blood. These receptors were taken from a man between 18 and 29 years old with active or convalescent COVID-19. CDR3s include the opening cysteine and the closing phenylalanine or tryptophan.

TRBV7-8	CASSSGTGGTGNTIYF
TRBV27	CASTLSDGGSLHF
TRBV12-3/TRBV12-4	CASSGQGVYGYTF
TRBV6-2/TRBV6-3	CASSYSGTQDEQYF
TRBV2	CASLGREVDEQYF
TRBV28	CASSPPRGTYEQYF
TRBV27	CASSGNMDQYF
TRBV2	CASTLEVSYEQYF
TRBV29-1	CSALAGGDTIYF
TRBV19	CASKPGQGRTDTQYF
TRBV14	CASSQDIVAEQFF
TRBV14	CASSTRTSGRDEQYF
TRBV19	CASSLSPGLAGGPREQYF
TRBV7-9	CASSLGDRVYEQYF
TRBV7-2	CASSLRRGMDGELFF
TRBV3-1/TRBV3-2	CASSHRRGEGDEQFF
TRBV6-5	CASSYDRGYQPQHF
TRBV7-9	CASSMGTSGIVYEQFF